Shown below are 5 T cell receptor beta chains from a single sample sequenced in a study of blood T cell repertoires in COVID-19. Generated by immunoSEQ multiplex PCR, the TCRdb table keeps only in-frame clones and is missing some. The sample lists 200,000 to 250,000 clones; around 88% were seen once. Material: PBMCs or T cells enriched from blood (not recorded which). The source is a woman aged 50 to 60 with acute COVID-19.

This chain joins TRBV11-2 and TRBJ2-2; D gene ambiguous. The CDR3 runs to 14 residues. V shed 1 base and J shed 5 bases, with 8 bases lying between them. Germline CDR1 SGHAT, CDR2 FQNNGV. The CDR3 nucleotides read TGTGCCAGCAGCTTAGGAAGACTGACCGGGGAGCTGTTTTTT. Translating it yields CASSLGRLTGELFF. Using reference TRBV11-2 and TRBJ2-2 for the parts outside the CDR3, the full variable domain is EAGVAQSPRYKIIEKRQSVAFWCNPISGHATLYWYQQILGQGPKLLIQFQNNGVVDDSQLPKDRFSAERLKGVDSTLKIQPAKLEDSAVYLCASSLGRLTGELFFGEGSRLTVL.

Only one count was recorded for this clone. The rearrangement joins TRBV18 to TRBJ1-1, with D unresolved. The CDR3 runs to 13 residues. Per the germline V gene, CDR1 is KGHSH and CDR2 is LQKENI. Trimming removed 8 bases from V and 1 base from J, with 11 bases in between. The CDR3 sequence: CASAGNQNTEAFF. Written as DNA, the CDR3 is TGTGCCAGCGCCGGTAACCAGAACACTGAAGCTTTCTTT.

This chain uses TRBV4-1 with TRBJ2-1, with TRBD2 identical over 8 bases. CDR3 length equals 16 residues. Losses at the gene ends were 1 base for V and 7 bases for J; bases not matched to a gene: 9. Looked up from germline, CDR1 is MGHRA and CDR2 is YSYEKL. The chain's CDR3 is CASSQVTSGSENEQFF. The CDR3 region has the DNA TGCGCCAGCAGCCAAGTGACGAGCGGGAGTGAAAATGAGCAGTTCTTC.

J is TRBJ2-4 and V is TRBV6-2 or TRBV6-3, with D possibly being TRBD2 (6 bases). Germline CDR1 MNHEY, CDR2 SVGEGT. The V gene lost 0 bases and the J gene lost 3 bases, with 12 bases spanning the gap. CDR3 length equals 16 residues. CDR3 coding DNA: TGTGCCAGCAGTTACTCTCCCGCCGGGGGCAAAAACATTCAGTACTTC. This gives the protein CASSYSPAGGKNIQYF.

The CDR3, as DNA: TGCAGCGTTGAAGATCGGGGGGAAACTAGCACAGATACGCAGTATTTT. Residues: CSVEDRGETSTDTQYF. The chain uses TRBV29-1 and TRBJ2-3, with 7 positions matching TRBD2. Germline V gene sequence: CDR1 SQVTM, CDR2 ANQGSEA. The CDR3 spans 16 residues. Trimming took 0 bases from V and 0 from J; bases not matched to a gene: 6.